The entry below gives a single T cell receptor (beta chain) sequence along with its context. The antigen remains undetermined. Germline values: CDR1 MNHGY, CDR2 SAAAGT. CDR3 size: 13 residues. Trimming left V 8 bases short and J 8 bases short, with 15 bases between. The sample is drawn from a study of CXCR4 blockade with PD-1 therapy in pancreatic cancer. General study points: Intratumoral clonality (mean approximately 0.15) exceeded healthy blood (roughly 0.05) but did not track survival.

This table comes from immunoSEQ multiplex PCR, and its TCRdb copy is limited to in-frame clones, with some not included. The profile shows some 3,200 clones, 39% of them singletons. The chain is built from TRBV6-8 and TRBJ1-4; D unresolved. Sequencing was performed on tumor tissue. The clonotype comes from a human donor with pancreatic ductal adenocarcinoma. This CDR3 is CASSLAFNEKLFF. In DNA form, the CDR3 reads TGTGCCAGCTCGTTGGCTTTCAACGAAAAACTGTTTTTT.